Below, 6 T cell receptor beta chains from the same sample are listed, as sequenced in a study of T cells in Graves' hyperthyroidism and ophthalmopathy. The CDR3 regions of TCR beta were amplified from RNA transcripts. The HTBI primer set served for first-round RT-PCR of the TCR CDR3. TCRdb passed the multiplex PCR reads through MiXCR, listing each CDR3 protein once. The table shows more than 500,000 distinct CDR3 sequences, with roughly 45% occurring only once. The material sequenced was peripheral blood or thyroid tissue (not recorded which). These receptors were taken from an adult woman with Graves' disease, either hyperthyroidism or ophthalmopathy (not recorded which).

Comments on this clonotype: The junction departs from germline at one end; a sequencing error may be responsible. The chain is built from TRBV24-1 and TRBJ2-7; tentative D call: TRBD2 (6 bases). Germline values: CDR1 KGHDR, CDR2 SFDVKD. The CDR3 is made up of 14 amino acids. The chain's CDR3 is CASSDGGLVYEQYF. CDR3 sequence (DNA): TGTGCCAGCAGTGATGGGGGGTTAGTCTACGAGCAGTACTTC.

The V call is TRBV20-1, the J call TRBJ2-2; no reliable D call. From germline, CDR1 is DFQATT and CDR2 SNEGSKA (reference sequence). This CDR3 comprises 13 residues. Trimming left V 3 bases short and J 0 bases short, with 5 bases between. The CDR3 spells CSASASNTGELFF. CDR3 bases: TGCAGTGCTAGTGCGTCGAACACCGGGGAGCTGTTTTTT.

This clonotype was detected ten times or more. The chain links TRBV12-3 or TRBV12-4 to TRBJ1-5; TRBD1 aligns across 9 bases. This CDR3 comprises 15 residues. Trimming cost V 5 bases and J 6 bases; bases outside gene matches: 8. In nucleotides, the CDR3 is TGTGCCAGCAGTGATGGACAGGGGCTGGGTCAGCCCCAGCATTTT. Encoded protein: CASSDGQGLGQPQHF.

V is TRBV20-1 and J is TRBJ2-7; the match to TRBD2 covers 9 bases. V gave up 2 bases and J gave up 3 bases; unmatched junction bases: 17. Germline CDR1 and CDR2: DFQATT and SNEGSKA (reference sequence). The CDR3 is 18 residues long. In nucleotides, the CDR3 is TGCAGTGCTAGAAGAGGTCTCCTTAGCGGGAGTCCGATCTACGAGCAGTACTTC. Protein sequence: CSARRGLLSGSPIYEQYF.

The chain combines TRBV15 with TRBJ2-5; the match to TRBD1 covers 9 bases. V dropped 3 bases and J dropped 3; count of bases not matched to a gene: 11. This CDR3 has 17 amino acids. Germline loops: CDR1 LNHNV, CDR2 YYDKDF (reference sequence). CDR3 nucleotides: TGTGCCACCAGCAGCAGAACCACAGGGGGCTGGGAAGAGACCCAGTACTTC. Protein: CATSSRTTGGWEETQYF.

This CDR3 is CASSLAPGGQGALEQYF. The CDR3 region has the DNA TGCGCCAGCAGCTTGGCCCCCGGGGGGCAGGGGGCGCTTGAGCAGTACTTC. The chain joins TRBV5-1 to TRBJ2-7, with D possibly being TRBD1 (8 bases). The germline V and J ends were trimmed by 0 bases and 7 bases, with 23 bases remaining between them. Germline V CDR1 and CDR2: SGHRS, YFSETQ. The CDR3 totals 17 residues.